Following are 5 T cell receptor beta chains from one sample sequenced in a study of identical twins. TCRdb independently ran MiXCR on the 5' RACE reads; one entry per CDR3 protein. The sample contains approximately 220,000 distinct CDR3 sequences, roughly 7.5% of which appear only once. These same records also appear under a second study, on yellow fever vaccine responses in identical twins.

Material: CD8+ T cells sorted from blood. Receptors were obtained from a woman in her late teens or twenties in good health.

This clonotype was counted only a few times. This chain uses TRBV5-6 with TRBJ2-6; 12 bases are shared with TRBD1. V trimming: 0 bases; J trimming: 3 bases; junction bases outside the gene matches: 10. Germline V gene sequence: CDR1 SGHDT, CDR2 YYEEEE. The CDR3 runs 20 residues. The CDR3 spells CASSLAWGTGGLGGANVLTF. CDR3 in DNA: TGTGCCAGCAGCTTGGCTTGGGGGACAGGGGGCTTAGGTGGGGCCAACGTCCTGACTTTC.

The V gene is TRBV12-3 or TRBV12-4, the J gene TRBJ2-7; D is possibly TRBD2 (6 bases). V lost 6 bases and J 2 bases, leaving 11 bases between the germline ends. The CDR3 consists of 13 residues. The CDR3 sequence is CASSVAETYEQYF. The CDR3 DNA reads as TGTGCCAGCAGCGTAGCGGAAACCTACGAGCAGTACTTC.

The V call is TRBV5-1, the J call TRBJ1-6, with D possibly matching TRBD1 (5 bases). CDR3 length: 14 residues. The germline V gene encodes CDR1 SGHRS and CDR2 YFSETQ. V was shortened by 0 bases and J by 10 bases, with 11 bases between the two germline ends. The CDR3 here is CASSLGDLFSPLHF. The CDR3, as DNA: TGCGCCAGCAGCTTGGGGGACCTTTTCTCACCCCTCCACTTT.

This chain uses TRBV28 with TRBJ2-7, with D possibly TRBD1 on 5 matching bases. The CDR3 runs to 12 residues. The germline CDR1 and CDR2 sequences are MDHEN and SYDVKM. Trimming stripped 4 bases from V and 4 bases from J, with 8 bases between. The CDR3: CASSSRGYEQYV. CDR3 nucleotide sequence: TGTGCCAGCAGTTCAAGGGGTTACGAGCAGTACGTC.

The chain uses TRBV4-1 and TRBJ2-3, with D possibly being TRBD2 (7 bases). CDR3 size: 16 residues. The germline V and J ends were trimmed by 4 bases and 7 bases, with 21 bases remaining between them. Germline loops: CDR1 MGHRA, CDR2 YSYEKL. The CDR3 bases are TGCGCCAGCAGCCTTACCCACGGGGGGCCAAGCAATACGCAGTATTTT. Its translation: CASSLTHGGPSNTQYF.